Below, 12 T cell receptor beta chains from the same sample are listed, as sequenced in a study of blood T cell repertoires in COVID-19. Generated by immunoSEQ multiplex PCR, the TCRdb table keeps only in-frame clones and is missing some. The repertoire includes 300,000 to 350,000 clones, 75% to 95% of them detected once, and about 6.8% sits in the top ten. Sequenced input: peripheral blood. The receptors originated from a woman in her thirties with COVID-19, enrolled during active disease.

The chain uses TRBV10-3 and TRBJ1-6, with 7 bases aligning to TRBD1. Germline-derived CDR1 and CDR2 are ENHRY and SYGVKD. This CDR3 has 14 amino acids. Trimming removed 6 bases from V and 7 bases from J; junction bases left unmatched: 6. The DNA of the CDR3 is TGTGCCATCAGCTCCCGGGACAGCAATTCACCCCTCCACTTT. Encoded protein: CAISSRDSNSPLHF.

This rearrangement joins TRBV28 to TRBJ2-5; 10 nucleotides align to TRBD2. CDR1 is MDHEN and CDR2 is SYDVKM in the germline V gene. The CDR3 has 16 amino acids. The V gene end was trimmed by 7 bases and the J gene end by 5 bases; junction bases not matched to a gene: 13. This CDR3 reads CASKNPSGRVEETQYF. The CDR3 DNA reads as TGTGCCAGCAAGAACCCTAGCGGGAGAGTTGAGGAGACCCAGTACTTC.

This rearrangement joins TRBV6-5 to TRBJ1-4; 8 bases map to TRBD1. This CDR3 comprises 15 residues. Germline V CDR1 and CDR2: MNHEY, SVGAGI. Trimming removed 5 bases from V and 8 bases from J; junction bases left unmatched: 10. The CDR3 here is CASSNLDREGEKLFF. The CDR3 DNA reads TGTGCCAGCAGTAACCTGGACAGGGAAGGCGAAAAACTGTTTTTT.

The J gene is TRBJ2-7, the V gene TRBV10-1; maybe TRBD2 (6 bases). V was shortened by 2 bases and J by 4 bases, with 9 bases between the two germline ends. The V gene's germline CDR1 is WNHNN and CDR2 SYGVQD (reference sequence). The CDR3 has 13 residues. This CDR3 is CASSEPGSYEQYF. The CDR3 DNA sequence: TGCGCCAGCAGTGAGCCCGGGAGTTACGAGCAGTACTTC.

V usage is TRBV5-6 and J usage is TRBJ2-3; D unclear. Germline CDR1 and CDR2: SGHDT and YYEEEE. Deletions cut 0 bases from V and 5 bases from J, with 13 bases between. CDR3 length equals 15 residues. CDR3 region: CASSLVPGREDTQYF. The CDR3, as DNA: TGTGCCAGCAGCTTGGTGCCTGGGCGTGAAGATACGCAGTATTTT.

V and J are TRBV28 and TRBJ2-7; the match to TRBD1 covers 8 bases. CDR3 length: 14 residues. The germline V gene encodes CDR1 MDHEN and CDR2 SYDVKM. The ends lost 5 bases at V and 4 bases at J; junction bases unmatched: 7. CDR3 coding DNA: TGTGCCAGCAGTGATGGACAGGGACCTTACGAGCAGTACTTC. Translating it yields CASSDGQGPYEQYF.

The V and J genes are TRBV5-4 and TRBJ2-1; TRBD1 might be the D (7 bases). From germline, CDR1 is SGHNT and CDR2 YYREEE (reference sequence). V was trimmed by 4 bases and J by 8 bases, leaving 19 bases between them. The CDR3 has 15 amino acids. This chain's CDR3 is CASSKTRRGRDEQFF. Written as DNA, the CDR3 is TGTGCCAGCAGCAAGACTCGGAGGGGGCGCGATGAGCAGTTCTTC.

The V and J genes are TRBV28 and TRBJ1-6, with D possibly matching TRBD1 (5 bases). V lost 7 bases to trimming and J lost 0 bases, with 10 bases between them. Germline loops: CDR1 MDHEN, CDR2 SYDVKM. CDR3 length: 15 amino acids. The CDR3 region is CASKADTSYNSPLHF. The CDR3 coding sequence is TGTGCCAGCAAGGCGGACACCTCCTATAATTCACCCCTCCACTTT. Using reference TRBV28 and TRBJ1-6 for the parts outside the CDR3, the full variable domain is DVKVTQSSRYLVKRTGEKVFLECVQDMDHENMFWYRQDPGLGLRLIYFSYDVKMKEKGDIPEGYSVSREKKERFSLILESASTNQTSMYLCASKADTSYNSPLHFGNGTRLTVT.

The rearrangement joins TRBV25-1 to TRBJ2-7; 7 nucleotides line up with TRBD1. With V trimmed by 1 base and J by 1 base, 4 bases remained unmatched. Germline CDR1 MGHDK, CDR2 SYGVNS. This CDR3 is 15 amino acids long. The CDR3 DNA follows: TGTGCCAGCAGTGAATGGGGACAGTCGTCCTACGAGCAGTACTTC. Amino acids: CASSEWGQSSYEQYF.

The chain couples TRBV4-2 to TRBJ2-3; 13 bases match TRBD2. Per the germline V gene, CDR1 is LGHNA and CDR2 is YNFKEQ. This CDR3 is 19 amino acids long. V lost 4 bases and J lost 0; bases outside the gene matches: 10. The CDR3 spells CASSRGLAGEFVSTDTQYF. In DNA form, the CDR3 reads TGTGCCAGCAGCCGCGGACTAGCGGGAGAATTTGTTAGCACAGATACGCAGTATTTT.

The rearrangement joins TRBV6-5 to TRBJ2-5, with 14 bases matching TRBD2. The V segment lost 8 bases and the J segment 5 bases; nucleotides outside the gene matches: 4. Germline CDR1 is MNHEY and CDR2 is SVGAGI. This CDR3 spans 14 amino acids. This chain's CDR3 is CASGTSGSLETQYF. The CDR3 region has the DNA TGTGCCAGCGGGACTAGCGGGAGCCTGGAGACCCAGTACTTC.

The chain has TRBV25-1 and TRBJ2-5, with 7 nucleotides matching TRBD2. Trimming cost V 0 bases and J 4 bases; bases outside gene matches: 11. There are 17 residues in the CDR3. In germline, CDR1 is MGHDK, CDR2 SYGVNS. The CDR3 DNA reads TGTGCCAGCAGTGAATATATTCGGGGAGGGCCTGGAGAGACCCAGTACTTC. Translated, it gives CASSEYIRGGPGETQYF.